This T cell receptor beta chain came from a study of Graves' ophthalmopathy and Graves' hyperthyroidism. Whole-study results and caveats: Distinction of ophthalmopathy from stable hyperthyroidism by a 13-signature model reached roughly 88% sensitivity and about 80% specificity. Ophthalmopathy progression prediction by the model yielded a sensitivity of about 69% and a specificity of approximately 72%.

The authors enrolled newly diagnosed hyperthyroidism patients aged 18 to 65 with under 2 months' duration. The diagnosis combined clinical symptoms, thyroxine, TRAb, thyroid ultrasound and orbital computed tomography scans. Transcripts of RNA were the source for amplifying TCR beta CDR3 regions. An opening RT-PCR round employed HTBI primers and preceded a second-round multiplex PCR. TCRdb re-called the multiplex PCR reads through MiXCR, storing one row per CDR3 protein. Of roughly 600,000 distinct CDR3 sequences in the sample, about 35% were seen once. Germline V CDR1 and CDR2: SGHTA, FQGNSA. This CDR3 is 15 amino acids long. V was pared by 5 bases and J by 13 bases, with 14 bases of the junction left unmatched. This clonotype was counted ten times or more. The antigen is undetermined.

The sample was peripheral blood or thyroid tissue (not recorded which). This chain joins TRBV7-2 and TRBJ1-6, with 7 bases that match TRBD1. The sequence was obtained from an adult man with Graves' hyperthyroidism. In DNA form, the CDR3 reads TGTGCCAGCAGCCCGGGACAGCCACTTATAAGGCCCCTCCACTTT. It specifies CASSPGQPLIRPLHF.